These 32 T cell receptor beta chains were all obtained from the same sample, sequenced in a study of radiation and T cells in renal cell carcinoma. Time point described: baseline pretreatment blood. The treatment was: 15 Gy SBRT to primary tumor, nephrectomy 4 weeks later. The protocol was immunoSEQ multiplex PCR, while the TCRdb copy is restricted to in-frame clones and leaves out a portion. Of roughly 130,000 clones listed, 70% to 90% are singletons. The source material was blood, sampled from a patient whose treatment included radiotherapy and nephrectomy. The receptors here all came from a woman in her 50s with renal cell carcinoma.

The CDR3 sequence is CASSSASQGTWTQYF. CDR3 sequence (DNA): TGTGCCAGCAGCTCCGCCTCACAGGGCACCTGGACCCAGTACTTC. The chain recombines TRBV7-9 with TRBJ2-5; possible D gene TRBD1, 6 bases. Germline CDR1 is SEHNR and CDR2 is FQNEAQ (reference sequence). The CDR3 extends over 15 amino acids. The V and J ends lost 4 bases and 7 bases respectively, with 19 bases between them.

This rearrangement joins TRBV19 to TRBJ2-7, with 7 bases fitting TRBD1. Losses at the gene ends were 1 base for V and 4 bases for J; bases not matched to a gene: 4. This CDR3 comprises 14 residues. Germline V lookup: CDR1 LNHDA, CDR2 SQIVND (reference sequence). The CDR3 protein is CASSIGTGAYEQYF. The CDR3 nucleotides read TGTGCCAGTAGTATAGGGACAGGAGCGTACGAGCAGTACTTC.

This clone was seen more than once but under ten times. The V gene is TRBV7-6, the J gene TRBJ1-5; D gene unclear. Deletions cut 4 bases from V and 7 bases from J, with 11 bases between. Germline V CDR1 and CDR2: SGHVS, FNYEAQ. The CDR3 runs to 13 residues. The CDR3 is CASSSRQDQPQHF. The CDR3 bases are TGTGCCAGCAGCTCTAGACAAGACCAGCCCCAGCATTTT. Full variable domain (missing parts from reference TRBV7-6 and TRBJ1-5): GAGVSQSPRYKVTKRGQDVALRCDPISGHVSLYWYRQALGQGPEFLTYFNYEAQQDKSGLPNDRFSAERPEGSISTLTIQRTEQRDSAMYRCASSSRQDQPQHFGDGTRLSIL.

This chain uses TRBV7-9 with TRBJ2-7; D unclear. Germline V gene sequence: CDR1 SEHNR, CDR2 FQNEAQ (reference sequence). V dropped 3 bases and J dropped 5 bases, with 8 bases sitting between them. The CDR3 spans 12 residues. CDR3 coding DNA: TGTGCCAGCAGCTTGGTTCTCCACGAGCAGTACTTC. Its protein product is CASSLVLHEQYF.

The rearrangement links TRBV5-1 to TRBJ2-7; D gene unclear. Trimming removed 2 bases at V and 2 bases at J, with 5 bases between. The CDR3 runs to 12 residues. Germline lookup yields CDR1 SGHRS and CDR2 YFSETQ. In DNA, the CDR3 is TGCGCCAGCAGCTTAGGTGCCTACGAGCAGTACTTC. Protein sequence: CASSLGAYEQYF.

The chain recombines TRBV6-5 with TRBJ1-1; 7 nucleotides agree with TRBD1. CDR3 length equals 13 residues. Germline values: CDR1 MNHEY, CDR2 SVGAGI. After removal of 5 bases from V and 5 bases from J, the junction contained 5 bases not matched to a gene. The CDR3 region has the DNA TGTGCCAGCAGTCTACAGGGGTGGACTGAAGCTTTCTTT. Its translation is CASSLQGWTEAFF.

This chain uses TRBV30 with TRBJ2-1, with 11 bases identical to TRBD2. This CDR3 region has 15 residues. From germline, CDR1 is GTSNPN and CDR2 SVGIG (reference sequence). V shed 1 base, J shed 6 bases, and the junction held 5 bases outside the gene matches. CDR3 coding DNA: TGTGCCTGGAGTGGGGTAGCGGGGGGGATCAATGAGCAGTTCTTC. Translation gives CAWSGVAGGINEQFF.

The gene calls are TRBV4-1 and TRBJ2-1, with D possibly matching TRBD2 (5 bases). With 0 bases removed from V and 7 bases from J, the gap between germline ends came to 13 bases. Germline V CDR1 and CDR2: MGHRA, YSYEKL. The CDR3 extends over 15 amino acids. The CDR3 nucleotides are TGCGCCAGCAGCCAAGATCAACGGGGTAAGAATGAGCAGTTCTTC. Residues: CASSQDQRGKNEQFF.

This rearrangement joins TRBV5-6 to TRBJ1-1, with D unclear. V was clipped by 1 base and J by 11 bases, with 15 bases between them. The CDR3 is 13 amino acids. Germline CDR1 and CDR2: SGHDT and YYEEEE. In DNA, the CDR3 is TGTGCCAGCAGCTTGAGTAAGGGCAGAAGGGCTTTCTTT. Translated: CASSLSKGRRAFF. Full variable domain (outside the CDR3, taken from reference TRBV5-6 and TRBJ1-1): DAGVTQSPTHLIKTRGQQVTLRCSPKSGHDTVSWYQQALGQGPQFIFQYYEEEERQRGNFPDRFSGHQFPNYSSELNVNALLLGDSALYLCASSLSKGRRAFFGQGTRLTVV.

The chain's CDR3 is CASSLYGDRNYGYTF. The CDR3 nucleotides read TGCGCCAGCAGCTTGTACGGAGACAGAAACTATGGCTACACCTTC. The V gene is TRBV5-1, the J gene TRBJ1-2; TRBD1 is a possible D gene (5 bases). V lost 1 base to trimming and J lost 2 bases, with 12 bases between them. CDR1 and CDR2 from the germline V gene are SGHRS and YFSETQ. This CDR3 contains 15 residues.

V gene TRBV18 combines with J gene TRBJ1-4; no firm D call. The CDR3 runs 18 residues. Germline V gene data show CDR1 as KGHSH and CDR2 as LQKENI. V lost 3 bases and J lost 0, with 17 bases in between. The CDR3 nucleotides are TGTGCCAGCTCACCCGGGATGAGTGACCTGACAACTAATGAAAAACTGTTTTTT. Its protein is CASSPGMSDLTTNEKLFF.

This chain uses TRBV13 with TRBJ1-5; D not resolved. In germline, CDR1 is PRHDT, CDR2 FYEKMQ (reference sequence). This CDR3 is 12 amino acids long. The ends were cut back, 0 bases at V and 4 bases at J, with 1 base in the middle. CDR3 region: CASSLGNQPQHF. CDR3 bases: TGTGCCAGCAGCTTAGGGAATCAGCCCCAGCATTTT.

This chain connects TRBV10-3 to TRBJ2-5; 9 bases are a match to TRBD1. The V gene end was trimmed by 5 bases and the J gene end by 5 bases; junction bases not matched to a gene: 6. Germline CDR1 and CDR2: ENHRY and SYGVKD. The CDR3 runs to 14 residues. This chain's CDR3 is CAISRTGEGETQYF. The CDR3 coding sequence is TGTGCCATCAGTAGGACAGGGGAGGGGGAGACCCAGTACTTC.

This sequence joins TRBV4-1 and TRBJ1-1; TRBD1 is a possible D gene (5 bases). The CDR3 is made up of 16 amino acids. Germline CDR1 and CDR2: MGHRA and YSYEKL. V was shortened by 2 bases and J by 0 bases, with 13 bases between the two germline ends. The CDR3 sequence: CASSQSSGTVNTEAFF. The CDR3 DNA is TGCGCCAGCAGCCAATCCTCCGGGACGGTGAACACTGAAGCTTTCTTT.

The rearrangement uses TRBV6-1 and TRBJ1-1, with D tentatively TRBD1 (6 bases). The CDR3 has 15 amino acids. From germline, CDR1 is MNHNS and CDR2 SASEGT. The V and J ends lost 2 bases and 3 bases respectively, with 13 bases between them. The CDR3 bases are TGTGCCAGCAGTGAACTGGGGGGCGCAGACACTGAAGCTTTCTTT. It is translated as CASSELGGADTEAFF.

This CDR3 reads CASSLEGGSTDTQYF. The DNA for the CDR3 is TGTGCCAGCAGCTTGGAAGGGGGAAGCACAGATACGCAGTATTTT. This chain links TRBV5-4 with TRBJ2-3, with TRBD1 as a possible D gene (6 bases). The V end lost 0 bases, the J end lost 0 bases, and 8 bases lay between the germline ends. Germline V gene data show CDR1 as SGHNT and CDR2 as YYREEE (reference sequence). This CDR3 contains 15 residues.

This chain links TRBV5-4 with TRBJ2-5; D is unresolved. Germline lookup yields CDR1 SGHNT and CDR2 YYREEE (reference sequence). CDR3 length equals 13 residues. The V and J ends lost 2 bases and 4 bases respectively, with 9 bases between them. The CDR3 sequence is CASSFGRRETQYF. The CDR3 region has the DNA TGTGCCAGCAGCTTCGGCAGGCGAGAGACCCAGTACTTC.

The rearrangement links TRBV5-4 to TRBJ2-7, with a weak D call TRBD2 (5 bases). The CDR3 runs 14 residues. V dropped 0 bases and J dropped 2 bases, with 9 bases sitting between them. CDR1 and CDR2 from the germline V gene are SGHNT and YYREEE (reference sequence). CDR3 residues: CASSLVGRTYEQYF. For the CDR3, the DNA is TGTGCCAGCAGCTTGGTAGGGAGAACCTACGAGCAGTACTTC.

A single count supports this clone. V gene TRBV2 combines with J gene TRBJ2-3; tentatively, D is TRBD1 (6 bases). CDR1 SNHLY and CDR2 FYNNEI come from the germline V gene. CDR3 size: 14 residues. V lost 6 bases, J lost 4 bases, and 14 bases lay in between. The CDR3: CASRTGLSADTQYF. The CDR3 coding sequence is TGTGCCAGCAGAACAGGGTTAAGCGCAGATACGCAGTATTTT.

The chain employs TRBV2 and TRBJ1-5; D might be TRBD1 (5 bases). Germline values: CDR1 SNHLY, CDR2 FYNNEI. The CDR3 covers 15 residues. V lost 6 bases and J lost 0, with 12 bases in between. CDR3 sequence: CASSAGIYSNQPQHF. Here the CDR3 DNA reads TGTGCCAGCAGCGCAGGGATATATAGCAATCAGCCCCAGCATTTT.

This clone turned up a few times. The CDR3 sequence is CASSLSVGTEAFF. The CDR3 region has the DNA TGTGCCAGCAGCCTCTCAGTGGGTACTGAAGCTTTCTTT. The chain employs TRBV7-2 and TRBJ1-1; D remains unclear. The CDR3 sequence is 13 residues long. Germline-derived CDR1 and CDR2 are SGHTA and FQGNSA. V lost 5 bases to trimming and J lost 5 bases, with 12 bases between them. The full variable domain, with the rest looked up from reference TRBV7-2 and TRBJ1-1, is GAGVSQSPSNKVTEKGKDVELRCDPISGHTALYWYRQSLGQGLEFLIYFQGNSAPDKSGLPSDRFSAERTGGSVSTLTIQRTQQEDSAVYLCASSLSVGTEAFFGQGTRLTVV.

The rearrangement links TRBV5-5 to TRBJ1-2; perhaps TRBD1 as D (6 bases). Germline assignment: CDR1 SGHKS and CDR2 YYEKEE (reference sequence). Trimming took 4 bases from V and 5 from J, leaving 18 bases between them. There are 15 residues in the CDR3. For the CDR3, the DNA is TGTGCCAGCAGCCTCCGGACAGACATGGTATATGGCTACACCTTC. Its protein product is CASSLRTDMVYGYTF.

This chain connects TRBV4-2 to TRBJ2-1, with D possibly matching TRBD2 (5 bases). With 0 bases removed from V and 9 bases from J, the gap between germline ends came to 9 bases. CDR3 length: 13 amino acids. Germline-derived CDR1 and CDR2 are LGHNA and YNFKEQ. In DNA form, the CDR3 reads TGTGCCAGCAGCCAAGAACGAGGGCTTGAGCAGTTCTTC. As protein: CASSQERGLEQFF.

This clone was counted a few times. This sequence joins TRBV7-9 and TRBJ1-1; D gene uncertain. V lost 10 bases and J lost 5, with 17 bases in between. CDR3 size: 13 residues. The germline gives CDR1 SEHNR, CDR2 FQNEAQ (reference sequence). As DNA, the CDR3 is TGTGCCATAGTAATGAGCCCCGATACTGAAGCTTTCTTT. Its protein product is CAIVMSPDTEAFF.

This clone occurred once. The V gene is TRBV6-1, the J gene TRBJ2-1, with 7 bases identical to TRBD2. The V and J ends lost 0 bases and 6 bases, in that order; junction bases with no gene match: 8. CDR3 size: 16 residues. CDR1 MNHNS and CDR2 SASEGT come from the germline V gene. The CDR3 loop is CASSEAGTGGRNEQFF. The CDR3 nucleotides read TGTGCCAGCAGTGAAGCGGGGACGGGGGGTCGCAATGAGCAGTTCTTC.

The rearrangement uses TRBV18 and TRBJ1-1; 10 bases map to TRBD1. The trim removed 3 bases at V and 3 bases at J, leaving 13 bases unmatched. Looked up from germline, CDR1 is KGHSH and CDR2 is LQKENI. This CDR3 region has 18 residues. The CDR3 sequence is CASSPSPGDRGRDTEAFF. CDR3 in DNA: TGTGCCAGCTCACCCTCCCCAGGGGACAGGGGAAGGGACACTGAAGCTTTCTTT.

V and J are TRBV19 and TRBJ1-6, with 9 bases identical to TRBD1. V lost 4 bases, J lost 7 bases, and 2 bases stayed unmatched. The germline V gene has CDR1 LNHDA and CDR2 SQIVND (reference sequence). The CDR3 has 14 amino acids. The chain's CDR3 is CASSSTGGNSPLHF. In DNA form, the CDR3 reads TGTGCCAGTAGTAGTACAGGGGGCAATTCACCCCTCCACTTT.

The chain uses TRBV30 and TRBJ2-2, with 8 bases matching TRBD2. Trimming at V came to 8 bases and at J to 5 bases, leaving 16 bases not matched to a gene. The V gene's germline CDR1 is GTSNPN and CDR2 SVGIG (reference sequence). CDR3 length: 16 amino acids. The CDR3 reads CAGLGTAGGYTGELFF. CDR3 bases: TGTGCCGGGCTTGGAACTGCGGGGGGTTATACCGGGGAGCTGTTTTTT.

The CDR3 region is CASSPGQGSSGLADTQYF. The CDR3 nucleotides read TGTGCCAGCAGCCCCGGTCAGGGGTCTAGCGGGTTAGCAGATACGCAGTATTTT. The rearrangement uses TRBV14 and TRBJ2-3, with 8 bases identical to TRBD2. This CDR3 region has 18 residues. From germline, CDR1 is SGHDN and CDR2 FVKESK. The V gene end was trimmed by 4 bases and the J gene end by 4 bases; junction bases not matched to a gene: 16.

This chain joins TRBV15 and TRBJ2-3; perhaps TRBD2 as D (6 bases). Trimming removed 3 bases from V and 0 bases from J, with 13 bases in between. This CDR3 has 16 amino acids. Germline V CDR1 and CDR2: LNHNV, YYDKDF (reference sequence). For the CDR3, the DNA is TGTGCCACCAGCAGGGGGAGCGGGCCAAGCACAGATACGCAGTATTTT. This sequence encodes CATSRGSGPSTDTQYF. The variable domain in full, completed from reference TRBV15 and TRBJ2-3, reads DAMVIQNPRYQVTQFGKPVTLSCSQTLNHNVMYWYQQKSSQAPKLLFHYYDKDFNNEADTPDNFQSRRPNTSFCFLDIRSPGLGDTAMYLCATSRGSGPSTDTQYFGPGTRLTVL.

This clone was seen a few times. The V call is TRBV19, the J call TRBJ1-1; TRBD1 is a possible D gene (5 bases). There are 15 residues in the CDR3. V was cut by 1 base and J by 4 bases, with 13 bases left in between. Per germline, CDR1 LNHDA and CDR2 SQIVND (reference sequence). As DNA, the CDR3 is TGTGCCAGTAGTATAGTTGCAGGGTCTGGCACTGAAGCTTTCTTT. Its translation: CASSIVAGSGTEAFF.

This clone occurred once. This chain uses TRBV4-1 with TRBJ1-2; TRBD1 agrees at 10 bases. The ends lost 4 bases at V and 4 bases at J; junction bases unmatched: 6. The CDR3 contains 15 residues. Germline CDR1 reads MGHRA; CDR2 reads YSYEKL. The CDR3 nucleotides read TGCGCCAGCAGCCGAGACAGGGGGCTTTCCTATGGCTACACCTTC. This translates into CASSRDRGLSYGYTF.